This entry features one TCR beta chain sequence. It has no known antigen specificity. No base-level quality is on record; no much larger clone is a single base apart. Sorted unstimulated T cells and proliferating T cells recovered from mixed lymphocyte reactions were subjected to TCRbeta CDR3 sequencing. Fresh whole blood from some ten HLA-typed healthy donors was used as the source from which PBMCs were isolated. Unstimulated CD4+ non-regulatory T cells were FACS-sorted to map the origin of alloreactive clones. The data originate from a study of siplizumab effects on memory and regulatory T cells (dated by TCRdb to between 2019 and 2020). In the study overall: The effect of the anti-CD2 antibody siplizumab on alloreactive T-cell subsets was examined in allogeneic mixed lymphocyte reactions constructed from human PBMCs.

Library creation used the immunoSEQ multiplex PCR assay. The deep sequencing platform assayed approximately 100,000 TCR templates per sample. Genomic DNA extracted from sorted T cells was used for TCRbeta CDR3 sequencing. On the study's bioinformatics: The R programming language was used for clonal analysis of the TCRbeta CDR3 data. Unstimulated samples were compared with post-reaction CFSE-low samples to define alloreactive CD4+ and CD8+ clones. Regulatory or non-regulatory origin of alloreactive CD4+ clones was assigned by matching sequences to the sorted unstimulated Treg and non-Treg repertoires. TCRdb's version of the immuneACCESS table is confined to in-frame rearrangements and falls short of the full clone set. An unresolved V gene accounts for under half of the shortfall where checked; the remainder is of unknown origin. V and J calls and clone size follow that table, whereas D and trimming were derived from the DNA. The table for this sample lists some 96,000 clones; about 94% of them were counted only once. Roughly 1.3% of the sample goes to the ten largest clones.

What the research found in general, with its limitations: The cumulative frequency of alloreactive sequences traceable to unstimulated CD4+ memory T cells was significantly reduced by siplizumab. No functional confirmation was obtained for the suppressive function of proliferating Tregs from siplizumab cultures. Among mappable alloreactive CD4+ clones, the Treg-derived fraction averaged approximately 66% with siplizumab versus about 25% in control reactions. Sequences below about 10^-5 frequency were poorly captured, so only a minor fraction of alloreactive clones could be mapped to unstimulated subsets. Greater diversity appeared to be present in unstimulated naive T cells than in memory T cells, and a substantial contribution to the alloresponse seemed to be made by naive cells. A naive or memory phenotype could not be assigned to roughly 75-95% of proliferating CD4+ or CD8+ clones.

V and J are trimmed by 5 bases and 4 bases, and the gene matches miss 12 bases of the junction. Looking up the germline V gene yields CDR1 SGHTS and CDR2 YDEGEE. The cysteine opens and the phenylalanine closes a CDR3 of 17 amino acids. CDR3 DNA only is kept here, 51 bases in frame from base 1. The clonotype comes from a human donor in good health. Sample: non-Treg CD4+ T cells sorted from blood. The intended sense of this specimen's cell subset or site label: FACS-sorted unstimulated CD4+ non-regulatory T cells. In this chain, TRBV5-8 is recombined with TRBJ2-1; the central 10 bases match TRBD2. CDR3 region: CASRAGGTSGIYNEQFF. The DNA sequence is TGTGCCAGCAGGGCAGGGGGTACTAGCGGGATTTACAATGAGCAGTTCTTC.